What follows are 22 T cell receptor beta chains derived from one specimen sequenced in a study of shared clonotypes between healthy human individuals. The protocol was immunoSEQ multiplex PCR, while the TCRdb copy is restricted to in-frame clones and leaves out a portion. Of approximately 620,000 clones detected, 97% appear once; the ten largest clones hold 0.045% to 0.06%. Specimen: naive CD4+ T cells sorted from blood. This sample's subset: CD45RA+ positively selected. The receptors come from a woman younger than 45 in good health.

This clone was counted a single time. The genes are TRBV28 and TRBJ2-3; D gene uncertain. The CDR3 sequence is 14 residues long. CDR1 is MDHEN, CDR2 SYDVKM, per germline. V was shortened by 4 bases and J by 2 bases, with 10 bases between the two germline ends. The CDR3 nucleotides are TGTGCCAGCAGTTCCTCGACACCCACAGATACGCAGTATTTT. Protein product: CASSSSTPTDTQYF.

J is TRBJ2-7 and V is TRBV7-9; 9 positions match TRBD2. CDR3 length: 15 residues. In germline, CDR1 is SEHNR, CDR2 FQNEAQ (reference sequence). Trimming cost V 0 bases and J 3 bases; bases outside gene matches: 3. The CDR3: CASSLASGRFYEQYF. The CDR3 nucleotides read TGTGCCAGCAGCTTAGCTAGCGGGAGATTCTACGAGCAGTACTTC.

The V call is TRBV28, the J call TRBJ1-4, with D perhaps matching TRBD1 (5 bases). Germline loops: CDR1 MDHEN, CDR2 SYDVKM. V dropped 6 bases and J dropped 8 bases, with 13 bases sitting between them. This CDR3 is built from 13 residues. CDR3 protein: CASRSDKLEKLFF. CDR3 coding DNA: TGTGCCAGCAGGTCGGACAAGCTAGAAAAACTGTTTTTT.

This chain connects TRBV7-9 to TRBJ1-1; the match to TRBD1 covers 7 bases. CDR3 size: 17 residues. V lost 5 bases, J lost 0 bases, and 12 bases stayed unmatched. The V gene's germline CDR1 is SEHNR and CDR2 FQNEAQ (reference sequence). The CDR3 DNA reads TGTGCCAGCAGCGGACCCTACAGGGGCGGTTTGAACACTGAAGCTTTCTTT. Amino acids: CASSGPYRGGLNTEAFF.

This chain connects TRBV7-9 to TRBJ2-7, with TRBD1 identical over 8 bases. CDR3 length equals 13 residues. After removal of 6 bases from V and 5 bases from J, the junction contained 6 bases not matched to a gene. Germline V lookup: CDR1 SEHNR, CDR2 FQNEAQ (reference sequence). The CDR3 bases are TGTGCCAGCAGACGTACAGGGGGGAACGAGCAGTACTTC. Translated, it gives CASRRTGGNEQYF.

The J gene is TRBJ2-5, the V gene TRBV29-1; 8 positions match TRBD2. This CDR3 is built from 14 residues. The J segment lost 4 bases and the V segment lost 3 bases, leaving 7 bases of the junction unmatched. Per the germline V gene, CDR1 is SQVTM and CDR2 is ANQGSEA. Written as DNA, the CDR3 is TGCAGCGTTGACTCAGCGGGAGTGCGAGAGACCCAGTACTTC. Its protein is CSVDSAGVRETQYF.

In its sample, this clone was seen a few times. This CDR3 is CAWSGQGEGNQPQHF. Written as DNA, the CDR3 is TGTGCCTGGAGTGGACAGGGGGAGGGCAATCAGCCCCAGCATTTT. This sequence joins TRBV30 and TRBJ1-5; TRBD1 matches at 9 bases. This CDR3 spans 15 amino acids. In germline, CDR1 is GTSNPN, CDR2 SVGIG (reference sequence). V lost 1 base and J lost 2; bases outside the gene matches: 3. Full variable domain (remainder filled in from reference TRBV30 and TRBJ1-5): SQTIHQWPATLVQPVGSPLSLECTVEGTSNPNLYWYRQAAGRGLQLLFYSVGIGQISSEVPQNLSASRPQDRQFILSSKKLLLSDSGFYLCAWSGQGEGNQPQHFGDGTRLSIL.

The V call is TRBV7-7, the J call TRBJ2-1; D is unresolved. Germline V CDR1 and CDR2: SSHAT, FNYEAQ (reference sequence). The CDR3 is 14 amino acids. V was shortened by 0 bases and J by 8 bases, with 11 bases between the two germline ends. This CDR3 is CASSLAPSVDEQFF. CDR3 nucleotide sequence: TGTGCCAGCAGCTTAGCGCCTTCCGTGGATGAGCAGTTCTTC.

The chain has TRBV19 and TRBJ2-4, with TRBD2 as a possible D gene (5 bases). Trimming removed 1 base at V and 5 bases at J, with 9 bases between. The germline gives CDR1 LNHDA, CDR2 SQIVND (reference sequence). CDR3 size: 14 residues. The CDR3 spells CASSIASRENIQYF. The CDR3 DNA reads TGTGCCAGTAGTATAGCTAGCCGGGAAAACATTCAGTACTTC.

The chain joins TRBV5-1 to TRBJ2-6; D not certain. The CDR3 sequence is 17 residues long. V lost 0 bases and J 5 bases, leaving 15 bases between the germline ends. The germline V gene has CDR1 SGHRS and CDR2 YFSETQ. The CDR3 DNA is TGCGCCAGCAGCTTGGCCCCGCTGGACGCCAGGGCCAACGTCCTGACTTTC. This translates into CASSLAPLDARANVLTF.

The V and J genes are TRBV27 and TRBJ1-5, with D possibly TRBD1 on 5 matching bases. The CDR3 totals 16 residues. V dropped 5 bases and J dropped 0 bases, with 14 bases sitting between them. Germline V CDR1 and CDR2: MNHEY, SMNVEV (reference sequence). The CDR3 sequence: CASSPRTSHSNQPQHF. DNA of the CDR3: TGTGCCAGCAGTCCGAGGACATCCCATAGCAATCAGCCCCAGCATTTT.

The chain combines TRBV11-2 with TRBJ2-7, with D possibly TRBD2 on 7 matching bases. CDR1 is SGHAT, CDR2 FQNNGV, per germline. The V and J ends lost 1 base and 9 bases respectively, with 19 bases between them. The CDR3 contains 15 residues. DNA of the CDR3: TGTGCCAGCAGCTTAGGAGGGGGGGCGCTCCTGGGGCAGTACTTC. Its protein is CASSLGGGALLGQYF.

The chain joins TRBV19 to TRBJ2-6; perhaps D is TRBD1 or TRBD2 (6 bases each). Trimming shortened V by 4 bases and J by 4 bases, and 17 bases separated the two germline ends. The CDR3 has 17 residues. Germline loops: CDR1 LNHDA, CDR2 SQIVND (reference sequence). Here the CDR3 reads CASSTGVGQSGANVLTF. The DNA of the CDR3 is TGTGCCAGTAGTACGGGAGTCGGACAGTCCGGGGCCAACGTCCTGACTTTC.

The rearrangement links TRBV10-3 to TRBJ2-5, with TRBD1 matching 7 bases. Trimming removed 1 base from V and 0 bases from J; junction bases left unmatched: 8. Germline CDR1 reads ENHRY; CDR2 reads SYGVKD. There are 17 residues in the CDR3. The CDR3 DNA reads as TGTGCCATCAGTGAGTACCTGGACAGGACGTACCAAGAGACCCAGTACTTC. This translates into CAISEYLDRTYQETQYF.

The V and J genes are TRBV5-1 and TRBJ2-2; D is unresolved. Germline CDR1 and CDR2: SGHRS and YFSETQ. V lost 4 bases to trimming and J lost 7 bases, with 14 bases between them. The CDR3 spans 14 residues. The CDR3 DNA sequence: TGCGCCAGCAGCCCATATCTTACGGGCGGGGAGCTGTTTTTT. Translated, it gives CASSPYLTGGELFF.

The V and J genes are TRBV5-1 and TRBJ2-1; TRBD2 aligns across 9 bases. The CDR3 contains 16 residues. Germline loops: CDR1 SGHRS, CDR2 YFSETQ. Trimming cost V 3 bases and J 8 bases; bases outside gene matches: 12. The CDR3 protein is CASSSIAGAGNDEQFF. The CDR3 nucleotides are TGCGCCAGCAGCTCTATAGCGGGAGCGGGTAATGATGAGCAGTTCTTC.

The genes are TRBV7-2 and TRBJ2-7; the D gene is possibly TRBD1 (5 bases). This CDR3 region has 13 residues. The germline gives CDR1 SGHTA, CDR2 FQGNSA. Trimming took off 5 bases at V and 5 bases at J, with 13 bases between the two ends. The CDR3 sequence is CASSPVQGHEQYF. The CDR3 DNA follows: TGTGCCAGCAGCCCGGTGCAGGGCCACGAGCAGTACTTC.

CDR3 loop: CASSIRSRQPQHF. CDR3 nucleotide sequence: TGTGCCAGTAGTATCAGGTCCCGGCAGCCCCAGCATTTT. The chain combines TRBV19 with TRBJ1-5; D gene ambiguous. V gave up 3 bases and J gave up 7 bases, with 10 bases separating them. The CDR3 consists of 13 residues. Germline V gene sequence: CDR1 LNHDA, CDR2 SQIVND (reference sequence).

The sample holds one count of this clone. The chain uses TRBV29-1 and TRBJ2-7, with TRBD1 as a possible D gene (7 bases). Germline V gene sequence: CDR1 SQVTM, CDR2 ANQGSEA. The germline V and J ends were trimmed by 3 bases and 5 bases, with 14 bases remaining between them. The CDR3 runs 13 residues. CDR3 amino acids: CSVESQGGNEQYF. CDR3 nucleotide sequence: TGCAGCGTTGAGTCGCAGGGGGGAAACGAGCAGTACTTC.

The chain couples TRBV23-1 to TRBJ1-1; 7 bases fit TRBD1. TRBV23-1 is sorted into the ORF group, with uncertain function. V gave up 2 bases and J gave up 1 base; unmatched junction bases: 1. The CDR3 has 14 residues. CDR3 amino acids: CASSQDRENTEAFF. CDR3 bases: TGCGCCAGCAGTCAAGACAGGGAGAACACTGAAGCTTTCTTT.

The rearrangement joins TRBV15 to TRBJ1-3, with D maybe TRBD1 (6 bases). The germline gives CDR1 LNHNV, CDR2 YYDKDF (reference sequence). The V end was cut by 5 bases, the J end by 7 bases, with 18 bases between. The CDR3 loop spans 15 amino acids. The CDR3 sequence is CATSGWRGSRNTIYF. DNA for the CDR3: TGTGCCACCAGCGGCTGGAGGGGGAGTCGGAACACCATATATTTT.

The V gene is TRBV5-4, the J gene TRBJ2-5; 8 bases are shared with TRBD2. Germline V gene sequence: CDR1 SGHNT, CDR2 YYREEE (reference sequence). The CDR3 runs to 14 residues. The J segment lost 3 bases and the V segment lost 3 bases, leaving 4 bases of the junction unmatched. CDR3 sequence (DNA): TGTGCCAGCAGCTCGGGGACTAGGGAAGAGACCCAGTACTTC. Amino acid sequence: CASSSGTREETQYF.